This TCR beta chain was captured in a study of blood T cells in healthy people across ages (dated by TCRdb to the mid-2010s). About the investigation overall: Template switching captured roughly one uniquely barcoded TCR beta cDNA molecule per two T cells in model experiments. To track age-related changes in TCR beta repertoire diversity, the study relied on deep sequencing normalized with unique cDNA molecular identifiers. To avoid experimental bias, donors of different ages were randomly spread across the sequencing lanes. The study analyzed two additional independent replicas of 1 million unique cDNA reads from the same blood draw for two donors, one aged 18 to 29 and one aged 80 or older. The donors were split into four age groups: young (average about 16 years), middle-aged (roughly 39), aged (about 62) and long-lived (over 80). Broad study findings and their caveats: Compared with the aged group, more naive CD4+ T cells, fewer expanded clones and increased TCR diversity were shown by the long-lived group, suggesting age selection. Donor CMV infection status was unknown, potentially confounding age-related changes in expanded clonotypes. Conclusive comparison of naive and antigen-experienced compartments was prevented by the profiling of bulk unsorted PBMCs. Total diversity estimates from one million sequenced T cells were considered lower bounds and underestimates. As age increased, observed TCR beta diversity per million T cells dropped in a roughly linear way, and a significant reduction was already evident by age 40. There was a strong correlation between observed TCR beta diversity and the percentage of naive T cells measured by flow cytometry.

This clonotype occurred a few times. Its antigen remains unidentified. Its ends do not fully match the called genes, so a read error is possible. Libraries were constructed by 5' RACE. Sequenced using an Illumina HiSeq 2500. A second PCR of about 7 to 12 cycles was performed with a sample-barcoded 5' primer and a J-beta primer mix. A unique molecular identifier was introduced onto each TCR beta cDNA molecule by a template-switch 5' adaptor carrying 12 random nucleotides. Each sample yielded at least 2.5 million CDR3-containing paired-end reads. All of the RNA was converted into first-strand cDNA using the Mint cDNA synthesis kit, with a TRBC-specific oligonucleotide serving as the primer. After uracil-DNA glycosylase treatment, a first 18-cycle PCR used universal primers M1SS and BC2_uni_R on all cDNA. The published analysis was carried out like this. Each sample was normalized by randomly selecting 1 million high-quality reads, each carrying a distinct molecular identifier. Reads sharing molecular identifiers were discarded rather than binned into consensus sequences. MiTCR, with a Q25 quality threshold and the strictest error-elimination algorithm, was used for CDR3 identification, clonotype clustering and error correction. Lower-bound total TCR beta diversity was estimated with a nonparametric unseen species model using Euler transformation. Through fastp at Q25 and MiXCR, TCRdb rebuilt clones from the public reads, retaining in-frame beta chains. Entries that share a CDR3 protein sequence are merged under the most common genes and DNA. TCRdb's processing, not the authors' own work, is the source of the V and J calls. This sample comprises about 1 million distinct CDR3 sequences, 40% to 45% of them detected only once. The ten largest account for over 15% of the sample.

The CDR1 and CDR2 encoded by the germline V gene are ENHRY and SYGVKD. The CDR3 goes from the cysteine to the phenylalanine over 14 residues. CDR3 DNA only is kept here, 42 bases in frame from base 1. The 40 or so donors, aged roughly 6 to 90 years, were systemically healthy Caucasian individuals from Russia. Each donor gave ten milliliters of peripheral blood, drawn into EDTA-treated Vacutainer tubes. PBMCs were isolated by Ficoll-Paque density-gradient centrifugation, with at least 7 million obtained per sample. Total RNA was extracted from PBMCs with Trizol reagent, with at least 5 micrograms obtained per sample. The percentages of naive CD45RAhigh/CD27high T cells were determined by flow cytometry on a PBMC aliquot from every donor.

The chain employs TRBV10-3 and TRBJ2-5; a stretch of 10 junction bases matches TRBD1. Sequencing was done on a sample of blood. The TCR sequence derives from an older woman in good health. The sequence in DNA is TGTACCATCAGAGGGGACAGGGGACAAGAGACCCAGTACTTC. Its coded protein is CTIRGDRGQETQYF.